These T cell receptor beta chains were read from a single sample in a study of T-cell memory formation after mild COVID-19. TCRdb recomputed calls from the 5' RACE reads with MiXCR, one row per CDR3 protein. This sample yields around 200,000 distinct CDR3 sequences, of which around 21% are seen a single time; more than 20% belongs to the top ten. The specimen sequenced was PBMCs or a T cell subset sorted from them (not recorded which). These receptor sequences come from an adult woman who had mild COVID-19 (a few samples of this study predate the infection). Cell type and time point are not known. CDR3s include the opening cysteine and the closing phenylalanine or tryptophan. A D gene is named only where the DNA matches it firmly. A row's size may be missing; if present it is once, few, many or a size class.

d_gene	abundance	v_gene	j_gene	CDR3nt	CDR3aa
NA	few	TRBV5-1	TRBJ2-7	TGCGCCAGCAGTTGGGGGCCGAGCTCCTACGAGCAGTACTTC	CASSWGPSSYEQYF
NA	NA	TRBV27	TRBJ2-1	TGTGCCAGCACGGATTTCACAGGTTACAATGAGCAGTTCTTC	CASTDFTGYNEQFF
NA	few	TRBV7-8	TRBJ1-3	TGTGCCAGCAGCTCCCGGGTTAGCGGAAACACCATATATTTT	CASSSRVSGNTIYF
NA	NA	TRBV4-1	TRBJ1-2	TGCGCCAGCAGCCAAGAGAGGGCGGAGCAAAACTATGGCTACACCTTC	CASSQERAEQNYGYTF
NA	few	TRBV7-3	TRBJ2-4	TGTGCCAGCAGTCAAGGGGCGGGAAGATGGAACATTCAGTACTTC	CASSQGAGRWNIQYF
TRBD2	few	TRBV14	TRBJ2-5	TGTGCCAGCAGCCCTCTAGCGGGGGGGCTGGAGACCCAGTACTTC	CASSPLAGGLETQYF
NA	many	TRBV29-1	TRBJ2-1	TGCAGGGGGGGCTCCTACAATGAGCAGTTCTTC	CRGGSYNEQFF
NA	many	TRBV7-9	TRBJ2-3	TGTGCCAGCAGCCACCCCAGGGGCACAGATACGCAGTATTTT	CASSHPRGTDTQYF
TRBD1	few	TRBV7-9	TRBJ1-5	TGTGCCAGCAGCCCGGGACAGAATCAGCCCCAGCATTTT	CASSPGQNQPQHF
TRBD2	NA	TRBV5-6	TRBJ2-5	TGTGCCAGCGCCTGGGCGGGGGTAGAGACCCAGTACTTC	CASAWAGVETQYF
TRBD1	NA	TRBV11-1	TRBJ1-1	TGTGCCAGCAGCCCGCTGGGGGACAGGGGGTTTGGCACTGAAGCTTTCTTT	CASSPLGDRGFGTEAFF
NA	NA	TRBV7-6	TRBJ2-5	TGTGCCAGCAGCTTAGTAAGCGCCCAAGAGACCCAGTACTTC	CASSLVSAQETQYF
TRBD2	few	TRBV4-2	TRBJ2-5	TGTGCCAGCAGCCAAGAGACGGGACTAGTGGAGACCCAGTACTTC	CASSQETGLVETQYF
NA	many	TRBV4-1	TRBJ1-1	TGCGCCAGCAGCCAGGTGGGGGGGAACACTGAAGCTTTCTTT	CASSQVGGNTEAFF
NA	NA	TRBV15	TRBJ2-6	TGTGCCACCAGCAGAGAGATGGGGGGAACTGGGGCCAACGTCCTGACTTTC	CATSREMGGTGANVLTF
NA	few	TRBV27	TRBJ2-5	TGTGCCAGCAGTTTGAGGACTGGAGAGACCCAGTACTTC	CASSLRTGETQYF
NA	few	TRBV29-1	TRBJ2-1	TGCAGCGTTGATCCCTACAATGAGCAGTTCTTC	CSVDPYNEQFF
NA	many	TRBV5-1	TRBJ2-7	TGCGCCAGCAGCTTGGTTGAGGGCGGGTATTCGCGATCCTACGAGCAGTACTTC	CASSLVEGGYSRSYEQYF
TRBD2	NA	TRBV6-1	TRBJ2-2	TGTGCCAGCAGTGAAACTAGCGGGGGGCATTACACCGGGGAGCTGTTTTTT	CASSETSGGHYTGELFF
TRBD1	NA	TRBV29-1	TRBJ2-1	TGCAGCGTTGGCGGGACAGGGTACAATGAGCAGTTCTTC	CSVGGTGYNEQFF
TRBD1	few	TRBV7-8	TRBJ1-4	TGTGCCAGCAGCTTCGGACAGGGGAATGAAAAACTGTTTTTT	CASSFGQGNEKLFF
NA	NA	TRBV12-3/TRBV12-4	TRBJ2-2	TGTGCCAGCAGTCCCGAAACTAGTTCTACCGGGGAGCTGTTTTTT	CASSPETSSTGELFF
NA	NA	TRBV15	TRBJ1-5	TGTGCCACCAGCACTGTCAAGGGGAGCAATCAGCCCCAGCATTTT	CATSTVKGSNQPQHF
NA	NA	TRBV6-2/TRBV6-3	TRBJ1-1	TGTGCCAGCAGTTACTCACCGGGAGCGAACACTGAAGCTTTCTTT	CASSYSPGANTEAFF
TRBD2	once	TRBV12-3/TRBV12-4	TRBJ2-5	TGTGCCAGCAGCTCCTGGGTAGCGGGGGGAGGGGAGACCCAGTACTTC	CASSSWVAGGGETQYF
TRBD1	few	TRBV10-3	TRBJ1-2	TGTGCCATCAGTTCCTTGACAGGGGGCAATGGCTACACCTTC	CAISSLTGGNGYTF
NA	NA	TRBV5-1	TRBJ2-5	TGCGCCAGCAGCTTGATTCAGGGAGAAGAGACCCAGTACTTC	CASSLIQGEETQYF
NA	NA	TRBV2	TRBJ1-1	TGTGTTGGAGGGAACACTGAAGCTTTCTTT	CVGGNTEAFF
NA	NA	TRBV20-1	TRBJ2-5	TGCAGTGCCGGGGTAGGCGGGGTTGCTTCAGCAACCCAGTACTTC	CSAGVGGVASATQYF
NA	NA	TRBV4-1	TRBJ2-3	TGCGCCAGCCGAAACTCCTTTCCAGATACGCAGTATTTT	CASRNSFPDTQYF
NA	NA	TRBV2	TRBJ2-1	TGTGCCACCGCCGAGGGGGGAGGGGGTTACAATGAGCAGTTCTTC	CATAEGGGGYNEQFF
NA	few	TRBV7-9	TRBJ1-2	TGTGCCAGCAGCTTAGTTGTCATCGGGGCGTATGGCTACACCTTC	CASSLVVIGAYGYTF
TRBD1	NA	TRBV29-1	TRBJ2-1	TGCAGCATTTTTCCGGGACAGAGCTCCTACAATGAGCAGTTCTTC	CSIFPGQSSYNEQFF
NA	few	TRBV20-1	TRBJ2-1	TGCAGTGCTCAGGGGTTTACCTACAATGAGCAGTTCTTC	CSAQGFTYNEQFF
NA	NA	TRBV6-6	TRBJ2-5	TGTGCCAGCAGTTACCCCTTTGGACTGGGAGAGACCCAGTACTTC	CASSYPFGLGETQYF
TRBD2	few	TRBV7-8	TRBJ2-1	TGTGCCAGCAGCTTATCCCGGGAGGCGTTCGATGAGCAGTTCTTC	CASSLSREAFDEQFF
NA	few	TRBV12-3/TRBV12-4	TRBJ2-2	TGTGCCAGCAGTCCCACAGGGCCGAACACCGGGGAGCTGTTTTTT	CASSPTGPNTGELFF
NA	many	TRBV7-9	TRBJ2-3	TGTGCCAGCAGCTTAGTGGTGGCACCAGATACGCAGTATTTT	CASSLVVAPDTQYF
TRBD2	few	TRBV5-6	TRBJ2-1	TGTGCCAGCAGCCTAGGACTAGCGGATGAGCAGTTCTTC	CASSLGLADEQFF
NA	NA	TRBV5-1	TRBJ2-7	TGCGCCAGCAGCTTGGAGGACCCAGCGGCGCTCCACTCCTACGAGCAGTACTTC	CASSLEDPAALHSYEQYF
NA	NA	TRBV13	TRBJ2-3	TGTGCCAGCAGCTTGGGTTGGGGCACAGATACGCAGTATTTT	CASSLGWGTDTQYF
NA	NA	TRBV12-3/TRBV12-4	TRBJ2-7	TGTGCCAGCAGTTTAGCGGGGGGATTCTACGAGCAGTACTTC	CASSLAGGFYEQYF
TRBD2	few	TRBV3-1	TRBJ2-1	TGTGCCAGCAGCCCTTACCGCCCTAGCGGGGGGGACAATGAGCAGTTCTTC	CASSPYRPSGGDNEQFF
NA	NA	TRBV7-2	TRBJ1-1	TGTGCCAGCAGCTTAAGCAGAAACGCTGAAGCTTTCTTT	CASSLSRNAEAFF
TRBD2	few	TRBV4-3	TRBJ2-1	TGCGCCAGCAGCCAAGATTGGGAGCGGGAGGTTCACAATGAGCAGTTCTTC	CASSQDWEREVHNEQFF
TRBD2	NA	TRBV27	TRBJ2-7	TGTGCCAGCAGTTCGAATCTGGGACTAGCGGGAGTCGAGCAGTACTTC	CASSSNLGLAGVEQYF
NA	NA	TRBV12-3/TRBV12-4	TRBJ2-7	TGTGCCAGCGGGCGACAGTGGGACGAGCAGTACTTC	CASGRQWDEQYF
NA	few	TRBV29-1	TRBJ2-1	TGCAGCGTTGCACGGAGAGAGCAGTTCTTC	CSVARREQFF